This paragraph covers one T cell receptor (beta chain) sequence. The target antigen is unknown. The data originate from a study of graft-versus-host responses after intestinal transplantation. Germline CDR1 SGHAT, CDR2 FQNNGV. V lost 2 bases, J lost 0 bases, and 9 bases lay in between. The CDR3 extends over 15 amino acids. The method was immunoSEQ multiplex PCR; TCRdb's version includes in-frame clones alone and lacks a portion of them. The data show about 50,000 clones, roughly 80% seen once. The chain links TRBV11-2 to TRBJ2-3; no clear D. Sequencing used unstimulated CD4+ T cells sorted from spleen or lymph node cells, obtained before transplant. The TCR sequence derives from a human donor who was the organ donor for an intestinal transplant. This chain's CDR3 is CASSLTPFSTDTQYF. In nucleotides, the CDR3 is TGTGCCAGCAGCTTAACTCCTTTTAGCACAGATACGCAGTATTTT.